The rows below give T cell receptor beta chains drawn from one sample of a study of metastatic and nonmetastatic thyroid tumors. TCRdb recomputed clones from the PCR reads via MiXCR. The sample has 15,000 to 20,000 clones, about 19% seen once. The sample was tumor tissue. The receptor source for this set is a female donor with papillary thyroid cancer or a benign thyroid nodule (not recorded which). Some clones in this sample may be carry-over from other donors' samples. CDR3s include the opening cysteine and the closing phenylalanine or tryptophan. The D gene is left open where the match is weak. Only part of the rows carry a size: once, few, many, or a class if the clone is expanded.

TRBV6-2/TRBV6-3	.	few	TRBJ2-1	CASSYSIGGASYNEQFF	TGTGCCAGCAGTTACTCGATAGGGGGAGCCTCCTACAATGAGCAGTTCTTC
TRBV6-1	.	few	TRBJ1-2	CASSARGGYGYTF	TGTGCCAGCAGTGCGAGGGGAGGATATGGCTACACCTTC
TRBV29-1	.	many	TRBJ2-5	CSAGRGIGETQYF	TGCAGCGCGGGGAGGGGGATAGGGGAGACCCAGTACTTC
TRBV6-5	.	.	TRBJ1-1	CASSWGLGTEAFF	TGTGCCAGCAGTTGGGGTTTGGGAACTGAAGCTTTCTTT
TRBV12-3/TRBV12-4	.	.	TRBJ1-1	CASSLGLTEAFF	TGTGCCAGCAGTTTAGGGCTAACTGAAGCTTTCTTT
TRBV20-1	TRBD1	.	TRBJ1-1	CSARDITTGGNTEAFF	TGCAGTGCTAGAGACATAACAACAGGGGGTAACACTGAAGCTTTCTTT
TRBV4-2	.	many	TRBJ2-5	CASSQTPTSRETQYF	TGTGCCAGCAGCCAGACTCCGACAAGTAGGGAGACCCAGTACTTC
TRBV6-1	.	.	TRBJ2-1	CASSGIYNEQFF	TGTGCCAGCAGTGGGATTTACAATGAGCAGTTCTTC
TRBV4-3	TRBD2	.	TRBJ2-3	CASSLSGLGLDTQYF	TGCGCCAGCAGCCTTTCGGGACTAGGTCTAGATACGCAGTATTTT
TRBV9	TRBD2	few	TRBJ2-7	CASSVGTSGAPYEQYF	TGTGCCAGCAGCGTAGGGACTAGCGGAGCCCCTTACGAGCAGTACTTC
TRBV5-1	TRBD1	medium-sized	TRBJ2-7	CASRIGQGAYEQYF	TGCGCCAGCAGAATAGGACAGGGGGCCTACGAGCAGTACTTC
TRBV5-1	.	many	TRBJ1-2	CASSLPGTDGYTF	TGCGCCAGCAGCTTGCCCGGGACGGATGGCTACACCTTC
TRBV28	.	many	TRBJ2-7	CASSSASTESYEQYF	TGTGCCAGCAGCTCAGCGTCCACGGAATCCTACGAGCAGTACTTC
TRBV19	TRBD1	.	TRBJ1-6	CASSMTGVAPLHF	TGTGCCAGTAGTATGACAGGGGTGGCACCCCTCCACTTT
TRBV5-6	.	many	TRBJ1-2	CASSFFSREVYGYTF	TGTGCCAGCAGCTTTTTTTCTCGAGAAGTTTATGGCTACACCTTC
TRBV6-1	TRBD2	few	TRBJ2-5	CASSFGVAGRETQYF	TGTGCCAGCAGTTTCGGAGTAGCGGGGCGTGAGACCCAGTACTTC
TRBV9	TRBD2	many	TRBJ2-5	CASSVSLAGGPETQYF	TGTGCCAGCAGCGTAAGTCTAGCGGGAGGGCCAGAGACCCAGTACTTC
TRBV6-6	.	few	TRBJ1-5	CASSYSPPGNSNQPQHF	TGTGCCAGCAGTTACTCTCCCCCAGGGAATAGCAATCAGCCCCAGCATTTT
TRBV3-1	.	.	TRBJ1-1	CASSQNPWGPEALF	TGTGCCAGCAGCCAAAACCCCTGGGGGCCCGAAGCTCTCTTT
TRBV7-9	.	.	TRBJ1-6	CASSLGFQNSPLHF	TGTGCCAGCAGCTTAGGATTTCAAAATTCACCCCTCCACTTT
TRBV7-8	.	many	TRBJ2-3	CASSLGGGQTDTQYF	TGTGCCAGCAGCTTAGGAGGGGGTCAGACAGATACGCAGTATTTT
TRBV30	.	once	TRBJ1-3	CALGLNSGNTIYF	TGTGCCTTGGGACTGAACTCTGGAAACACCATATATTTT
TRBV27	TRBD2	few	TRBJ2-7	CASSQEGTSGAPYEQYF	TGTGCCAGCAGTCAGGAGGGGACTAGCGGAGCCCCTTACGAGCAGTACTTC
TRBV7-2	.	medium-sized	TRBJ2-3	CASSFLGRADTQYF	TGTGCCAGCAGCTTTCTAGGTCGAGCAGATACGCAGTATTTT
TRBV4-2	.	.	TRBJ2-3	CASSQEGGTDTQYF	TGTGCCAGCAGCCAAGAGGGTGGCACAGATACGCAGTATTTT
TRBV28	.	many	TRBJ2-2	CASSRLLVVAGELFF	TGTGCCAGCAGTAGGTTACTAGTGGTGGCCGGGGAGCTGTTTTTT
TRBV10-2	TRBD2	many	TRBJ2-1	CASNARGLAVTNPYNEQFF	TGCGCCAGCAACGCTAGGGGACTAGCGGTAACAAACCCCTACAATGAGCAGTTCTTC
TRBV6-2/TRBV6-3	TRBD2	.	TRBJ2-2	CASTSGGSGELFF	TGTGCCAGCACCAGCGGGGGGTCCGGGGAGCTGTTTTTT
TRBV9	.	many	TRBJ2-2	CASSVDLTGELFF	TGTGCCAGCAGCGTAGACCTTACCGGGGAGCTGTTTTTT
TRBV25-1	TRBD1	medium-sized	TRBJ2-7	CASAETGGYEQYF	TGTGCCAGCGCCGAAACAGGGGGCTACGAGCAGTACTTC
TRBV19	.	.	TRBJ2-7	CASGGADEQYF	TGTGCCAGTGGGGGGGCGGACGAGCAGTACTTC
TRBV20-1	.	few	TRBJ2-7	CSARTTYEQYF	TGCAGTGCTAGGACAACCTACGAGCAGTACTTC
TRBV28	.	many	TRBJ1-2	CASSLYSQGRRGYGYTF	TGTGCCAGCAGTTTATACTCCCAGGGCAGGAGGGGCTATGGCTACACCTTC
TRBV7-8	.	.	TRBJ2-7	CASSFNVGNEQYF	TGTGCCAGCAGCTTTAATGTGGGGAACGAGCAGTACTTC
TRBV5-6	.	many	TRBJ2-3	CASSPAGGVDTQYF	TGTGCCAGCAGCCCCGCCGGGGGAGTGGATACGCAGTATTTT
TRBV7-9	TRBD1	medium-sized	TRBJ1-3	CASSSRDSPDTIYF	TGTGCCAGCAGCAGCCGGGACAGTCCAGACACCATATATTTT
TRBV6-1	TRBD2	many	TRBJ2-7	CASRGGTSREQYF	TGTGCCAGCAGGGGAGGGACCTCTCGCGAGCAGTACTTC
TRBV7-2	TRBD2	medium-sized	TRBJ2-7	CASSLWPSGTSYEQYF	TGTGCCAGCAGCTTATGGCCTAGCGGGACAAGCTACGAGCAGTACTTC
TRBV18	.	many	TRBJ2-1	CASSRREDRGRDEQFF	TGTGCCAGCTCACGGAGGGAAGATCGGGGCCGCGATGAGCAGTTCTTC
TRBV2	TRBD1	few	TRBJ2-4	CASQGTDKNIQYF	TGTGCCAGCCAGGGGACAGACAAAAACATTCAGTACTTC